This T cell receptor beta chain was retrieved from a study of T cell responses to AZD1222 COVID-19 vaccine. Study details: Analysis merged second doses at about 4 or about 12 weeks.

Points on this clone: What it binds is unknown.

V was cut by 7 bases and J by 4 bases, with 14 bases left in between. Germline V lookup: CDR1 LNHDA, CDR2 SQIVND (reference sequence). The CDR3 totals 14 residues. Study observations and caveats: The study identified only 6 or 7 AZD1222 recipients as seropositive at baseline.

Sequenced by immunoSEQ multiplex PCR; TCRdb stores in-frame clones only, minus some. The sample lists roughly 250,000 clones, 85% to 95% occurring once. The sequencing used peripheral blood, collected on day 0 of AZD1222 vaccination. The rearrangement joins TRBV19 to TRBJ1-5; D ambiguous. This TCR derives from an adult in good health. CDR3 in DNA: TGTGCCAGTACACCGACTGGTGGGAATCAGCCCCAGCATTTT. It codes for CASTPTGGNQPQHF.